Listed below are T cell receptor beta chains from one sample, sequenced in a study of blood T cell repertoires in COVID-19. Clones were read by immunoSEQ multiplex PCR, and TCRdb kept only the in-frame ones, dropping some. This repertoire shows 150,000 to 190,000 clones, 80% to 90% found once; its top ten account for about 7.7%. The sequenced sample consisted of PBMCs or T cells enriched from blood (not recorded which). The source is a man in his fifties or sixties who had recovered from COVID-19. Each CDR3 is given with its conserved first and last residue. A D gene is named only where the DNA matches it firmly. The size of a clone is reported for some rows only, either as once, few or many, or as a class for expanded clones.

few | - | TRBJ1-3 | TRBV18 | CASSPITTRASGNTIYF | TGTGCCAGCTCACCAATAACAACTAGGGCCTCTGGAAACACCATATATTTT
- | TRBD1 | TRBJ2-5 | TRBV3-1/TRBV3-2 | CASSQEGTGGETQYF | TGTGCCAGCAGCCAAGAGGGTACAGGGGGAGAGACCCAGTACTTC
- | TRBD1 | TRBJ2-7 | TRBV3-1/TRBV3-2 | CASSPGQGYEQYF | TGTGCCAGCAGCCCGGGACAGGGCTACGAGCAGTACTTC
- | TRBD1 | TRBJ2-7 | TRBV3-1/TRBV3-2 | CASSPGQGGYEQYF | TGTGCCAGCAGCCCGGGACAGGGGGGATACGAGCAGTACTTC
- | TRBD2 | TRBJ2-2 | TRBV11-2 | CASSLGASGGNTGELFF | TGTGCCAGCAGCTTAGGGGCTAGCGGGGGGAACACCGGGGAGCTGTTTTTT
- | - | TRBJ2-1 | TRBV5-1 | CASSLELAMNEQFF | TGCGCCAGCAGCTTGGAACTAGCAATGAATGAGCAGTTCTTC
few | TRBD2 | TRBJ2-3 | TRBV11-2 | CASSYGTRTDTQYF | TGTGCCAGCAGCTACGGGACTAGGACAGATACGCAGTATTTT
- | - | TRBJ2-5 | TRBV3-1/TRBV3-2 | CASSQGSAYRETQYF | TGTGCCAGCAGCCAAGGTTCTGCTTATCGGGAGACCCAGTACTTC
- | TRBD1 | TRBJ2-1 | TRBV6-5 | CASTPGQGAYEQFF | TGTGCCAGCACCCCGGGACAGGGGGCCTATGAGCAGTTCTTC
- | TRBD1 | TRBJ1-1 | TRBV7-9 | CASSLVVARGTEAFF | TGTGCCAGCAGCTTAGTAGTCGCCAGGGGGACTGAAGCTTTCTTT
- | TRBD1 | TRBJ1-2 | TRBV6-6 | CASTPQGGYGYTF | TGTGCCAGCACCCCACAGGGGGGCTATGGCTACACCTTC
- | - | TRBJ2-1 | TRBV4-1 | CASSQNLWASYNEQFF | TGCGCCAGCAGCCAAAATCTGTGGGCCAGCTACAATGAGCAGTTCTTC
- | TRBD1 | TRBJ1-4 | TRBV19 | CASSVPGQGTTNEKLFF | TGTGCCAGTAGTGTTCCGGGACAGGGGACAACTAATGAAAAACTGTTTTTT
- | TRBD1 | TRBJ1-1 | TRBV10-3 | CAISEGQGGNPEAFF | TGTGCCATCAGTGAAGGACAGGGAGGTAACCCTGAAGCTTTCTTT
- | - | TRBJ1-1 | TRBV7-9 | CASSLVQARGTEAFF | TGTGCCAGCAGCTTAGTTCAGGCCCGAGGGACTGAAGCTTTCTTT
- | - | TRBJ1-1 | TRBV7-3 | CASSLGQGRATEAFF | TGTGCCAGCAGCTTAGGCCAGGGGAGGGCCACTGAAGCTTTCTTT
- | TRBD1 | TRBJ1-1 | TRBV11-2 | CASSGQGKNTEAFF | TGTGCCAGCAGCGGACAGGGGAAGAACACTGAAGCTTTCTTT
- | - | TRBJ1-2 | TRBV11-2 | CASNYRAYGYTF | TGTGCCAGCAACTACAGGGCGTATGGCTACACCTTC
- | TRBD2 | TRBJ2-1 | TRBV5-1 | CASSLGFSGVIDEQFF | TGCGCCAGCAGCTTGGGATTTAGCGGGGTAATCGATGAGCAGTTCTTC
- | TRBD1 | TRBJ2-7 | TRBV6-5 | CASIATGKGSYEQYF | TGTGCCAGCATCGCGACAGGGAAAGGGTCCTACGAGCAGTACTTC
- | TRBD1 | TRBJ2-2 | TRBV10-3 | CAISPLDRDTGELFF | TGTGCCATCAGTCCCTTGGACAGGGATACCGGGGAGCTGTTTTTT
once | - | TRBJ1-1 | TRBV6-5 | CASYRDTEAFF | TGTGCCAGTTACAGGGACACTGAAGCTTTCTTT
few | TRBD1 | TRBJ2-2 | TRBV2 | CASSDDRGRAGELFF | TGTGCCAGCAGTGACGACAGGGGAAGGGCCGGGGAGCTGTTTTTT
few | TRBD2 | TRBJ2-5 | TRBV5-4 | CASSLTSGAQETQYF | TGTGCCAGCAGCTTGACTAGCGGGGCACAAGAGACCCAGTACTTC
- | TRBD1 | TRBJ2-3 | TRBV5-4 | CASSSGGQGYSEDTQYF | TGTGCCAGCAGCTCAGGGGGACAGGGGTACAGCGAAGATACGCAGTATTTT
- | - | TRBJ2-5 | TRBV4-1 | CASSQVIGVETQYF | TGCGCCAGCAGCCAAGTAATCGGGGTGGAGACCCAGTACTTC
- | TRBD1 | TRBJ1-1 | TRBV25-1 | CASIRDSNTEAFF | TGTGCCAGCATCCGGGACAGCAACACTGAAGCTTTCTTT
- | - | TRBJ2-2 | TRBV9 | CASSVDYRELFF | TGTGCCAGCAGCGTAGACTACCGGGAGCTGTTTTTT
- | - | TRBJ2-7 | TRBV20-1 | CSASSGATYEQYF | TGCAGTGCTAGTTCTGGGGCGACCTACGAGCAGTACTTC
- | TRBD2 | TRBJ2-7 | TRBV7-2 | CASSPRGGPYEQYF | TGTGCCAGCAGCCCTCGGGGGGGCCCCTACGAGCAGTACTTC
- | - | TRBJ2-1 | TRBV9 | CASSVASESPEQFF | TGTGCCAGCAGCGTGGCTAGCGAGTCCCCTGAGCAGTTCTTC
few | TRBD2 | TRBJ2-5 | TRBV5-1 | CASSWGLAVQETQYF | TGCGCCAGCAGCTGGGGACTAGCAGTACAAGAGACCCAGTACTTC
- | TRBD1 | TRBJ2-3 | TRBV5-1 | CASSWGQGLTDTQYF | TGCGCCAGCAGCTGGGGACAGGGACTCACAGATACGCAGTATTTT
- | - | TRBJ2-6 | TRBV12-5 | CASGLSSSDRTSGANVLTF | TGTGCTAGTGGTTTGTCTTCTTCCGACAGGACCTCTGGGGCCAACGTCCTGACTTTC
- | - | TRBJ2-5 | TRBV2 | CASRKAGSETQYF | TGTGCCAGCAGGAAGGCGGGGTCGGAGACCCAGTACTTC
- | TRBD1 | TRBJ1-2 | TRBV6-5 | CASKPDRGYYGYTF | TGTGCCAGCAAGCCCGACAGGGGTTACTATGGCTACACCTTC
- | TRBD1 | TRBJ1-2 | TRBV7-2 | CASSFADRGSGGYTF | TGTGCCAGCAGCTTTGCCGACAGGGGTTCAGGTGGCTACACCTTC
- | - | TRBJ2-3 | TRBV23-1 | CASSQSDRTSTDTQYF | TGCGCCAGCAGTCAATCTGATCGAACAAGCACAGATACGCAGTATTTT
- | - | TRBJ2-7 | TRBV5-5 | CASSLVSNSYEQYF | TGTGCCAGCAGCTTGGTTTCCAACTCCTACGAGCAGTACTTC
- | TRBD2 | TRBJ2-1 | TRBV3-1/TRBV3-2 | CASSPVFMLSGGPQFF | TGTGCCAGCAGCCCCGTATTTATGCTGAGCGGGGGGCCGCAGTTCTTC
- | - | TRBJ1-2 | TRBV10-3 | CAISDLGRSGKGYTF | TGTGCCATCAGTGATTTAGGGAGAAGTGGGAAGGGCTACACCTTC
few | TRBD1 | TRBJ1-6 | TRBV27 | CASSKGTGGYNSPLHF | TGTGCCAGCAGTAAAGGGACAGGGGGGTATAATTCACCCCTCCACTTT
- | TRBD2 | TRBJ2-7 | TRBV3-1/TRBV3-2 | CASSQTSGGHYEQYF | TGTGCCAGCAGCCAAACTAGCGGGGGACACTACGAGCAGTACTTC
- | TRBD1 | TRBJ1-6 | TRBV3-1/TRBV3-2 | CASRQGPFFSPLHF | TGTGCCAGCAGACAGGGGCCTTTTTTTTCACCCCTCCACTTT
- | - | TRBJ2-5 | TRBV5-1 | CASSLGASETQYF | TGCGCCAGCAGCTTAGGGGCCTCAGAGACCCAGTACTTC
- | - | TRBJ2-2 | TRBV18 | CASSPRIKDTGELFF | TGTGCCAGCTCACCGAGGATTAAGGACACCGGGGAGCTGTTTTTT
once | TRBD2 | TRBJ2-7 | TRBV9 | CASSSRGDYEQYF | TGTGCCAGCAGCTCCCGGGGGGACTACGAGCAGTACTTC
- | - | TRBJ2-7 | TRBV7-6 | CASSPARLAPYEQYF | TGTGCCAGCAGCCCCGCGAGGCTAGCGCCATACGAGCAGTACTTC
- | TRBD1 | TRBJ2-7 | TRBV5-1 | CASRLDRGDLWEQYF | TGCGCCAGCAGACTGGACAGGGGGGATCTGTGGGAGCAGTACTTC